Presented here are 4 T cell receptor beta chains from one specimen sequenced in a study of post-analysis software for immune sequencing data (dated by TCRdb to the mid-2010s). Library method: PCR. The listed sequencing device is Illumina HiSeq 2500. To reduce PCR and sequencing biases, unique molecular identifiers were incorporated into the TCR beta cDNA libraries. The public sequencing data were trimmed at Q25 with fastp and processed into clonotypes with MiXCR by TCRdb, which kept only in-frame beta chains. Every CDR3 protein is listed once, alongside the most common genes and DNA of its rows. The sample profile shows 160,000 or so distinct CDR3 sequences; 36% of them were found once. The ten largest clonotypes hold approximately 30% of the sample. Interpreted using the paper, the time point label stands for: second blood draw from one MS patient after hematopoietic stem cell transplantation. The material sequenced was blood, taken after autologous hematopoietic stem cell transplantation. The receptors here all came from a girl aged 5-17 years with multiple sclerosis. Donor details come from another sample of the same person, matched by shared clones.

The chain recombines TRBV6-1 with TRBJ1-5, with D tentatively TRBD1 (5 bases). The V end was cut by 7 bases, the J end by 7 bases, with 17 bases between. This CDR3 has 14 amino acids. Germline lookup yields CDR1 MNHNS and CDR2 SASEGT. CDR3 nucleotides: TGTGCCAGCACACCGGGACCCCCCCGACAGCCCCAGCATTTT. It specifies CASTPGPPRQPQHF.

V gene TRBV6-2 or TRBV6-3 combines with J gene TRBJ2-1; perhaps TRBD2 as D (6 bases). The germline CDR1 and CDR2 sequences are MNHEY and SVGEGT. Trimming removed 5 bases at V and 9 bases at J, with 17 bases between. There are 14 residues in the CDR3. CDR3 sequence reads: CASSRPSSVGEQFF. The CDR3 coding sequence is TGTGCCAGCAGTCGACCATCTAGCGTAGGTGAGCAGTTCTTC.

In DNA form, the CDR3 reads TGCAGTGCTAGAGAACGAGGACAGGGGGCGGTCTATGGCTACACCTTC. Its protein product is CSARERGQGAVYGYTF. The chain carries TRBV20-1 and TRBJ1-2, with TRBD1 matching over 11 bases. With V trimmed by 0 bases and J by 4 bases, 7 bases remained unmatched. CDR1 is DFQATT and CDR2 is SNEGSKA in the germline V gene (reference sequence). The CDR3 is made up of 16 amino acids.

This clonotype was seen repeatedly, ten times or more. The V gene is TRBV3-1, the J gene TRBJ2-1; 11 bases agree with TRBD2. Trimming at V came to 4 bases and at J to 6 bases, leaving 5 bases not matched to a gene. The CDR3 is made up of 15 amino acids. Germline V CDR1 and CDR2: LGHDT, YNNKEL (reference sequence). CDR3 sequence reads: CASSPTGLAVNEQFF. CDR3 DNA: TGTGCCAGCAGCCCGACGGGACTAGCGGTCAATGAGCAGTTCTTC.